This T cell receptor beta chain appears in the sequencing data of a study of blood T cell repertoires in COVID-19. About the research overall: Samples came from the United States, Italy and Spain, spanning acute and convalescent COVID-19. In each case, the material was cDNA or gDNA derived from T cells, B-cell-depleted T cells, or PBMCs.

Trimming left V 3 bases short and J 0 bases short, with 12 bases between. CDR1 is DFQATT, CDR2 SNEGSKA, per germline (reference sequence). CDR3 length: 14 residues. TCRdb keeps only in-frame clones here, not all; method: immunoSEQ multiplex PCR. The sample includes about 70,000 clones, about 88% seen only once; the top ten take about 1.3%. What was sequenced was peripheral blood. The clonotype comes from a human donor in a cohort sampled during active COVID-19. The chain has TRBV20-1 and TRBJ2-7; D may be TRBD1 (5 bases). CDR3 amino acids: CSASTRADSYEQYF. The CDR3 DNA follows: TGCAGTGCTAGTACCAGGGCGGACTCCTACGAGCAGTACTTC.